This TCR beta chain originates from a study of cytomegalovirus exposure and HLA in healthy donors. On the study more broadly: The roughly 110 validation repertoires were produced on the same platform as the 670 or so repertoires of the first cohort. This was reported in a later analysis.

An approximately 120-subject validation cohort, separate from the approximately 670-subject first cohort, supplied the donors. A note on this clone: Its cognate antigen is unknown.

Deletions cut 3 bases from V and 9 bases from J, with 11 bases between. Germline values: CDR1 MNHNS, CDR2 SASEGT. The CDR3 has 12 amino acids. Broader study findings: The TCR clusters that emerged in the first cohort tended, a later analysis found, to co-occur in the 120 or so validation repertoires.

Repertoires were generated with immunoSEQ multiplex PCR, while TCRdb's copy carries only in-frame clones and drops some. The sample yields about 400,000 clones, 75% to 90% seen once. The clonotype originates from a woman aged 18 to 35 in good health and CMV-seronegative. The sequencing input was PBMCs. The chain joins TRBV6-1 to TRBJ1-1; TRBD1 is a possible D gene (6 bases). The CDR3 reads CASSEYRDKAFF. For the CDR3, the DNA is TGTGCCAGCAGTGAGTACAGGGACAAAGCTTTCTTT.